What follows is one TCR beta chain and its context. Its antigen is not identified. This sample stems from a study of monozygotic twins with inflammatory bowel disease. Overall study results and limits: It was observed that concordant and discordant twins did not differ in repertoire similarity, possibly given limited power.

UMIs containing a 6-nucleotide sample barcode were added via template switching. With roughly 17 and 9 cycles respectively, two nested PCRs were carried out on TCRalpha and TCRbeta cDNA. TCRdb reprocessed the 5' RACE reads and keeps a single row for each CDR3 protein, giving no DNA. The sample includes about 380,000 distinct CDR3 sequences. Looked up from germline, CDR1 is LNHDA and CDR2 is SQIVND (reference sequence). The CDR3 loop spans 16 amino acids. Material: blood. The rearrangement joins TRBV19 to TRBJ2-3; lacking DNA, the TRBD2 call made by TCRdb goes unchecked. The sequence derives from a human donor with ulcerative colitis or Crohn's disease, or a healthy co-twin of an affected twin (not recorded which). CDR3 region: CASSILGGGAGDTQYF.